This T cell receptor (beta chain) is from a study of T-cell reconstitution after alpha-beta-depleted transplantation in children. General study results and limits: Newly generated T cells supplied most T-cell counts and diversity one year post-transplant.

This clonotype was counted many times. The antigen remains undetermined. The library targeted TCRbeta and was prepared with unique molecular identifiers. Via MiXCR, TCRdb re-called the PCR reads, giving one row per CDR3 protein. The repertoire holds about 180,000 distinct CDR3 sequences, with around 10% as singletons. Germline CDR1 is MNHEY and CDR2 is SVGEGT. The CDR3 consists of 13 residues. V shed 4 bases and J shed 0 bases, with 6 bases lying between them. The sequence was obtained from a boy aged 2 to 10 with acute myeloid leukemia, due to receive a stem cell transplant. The chain joins TRBV6-2 or TRBV6-3 to TRBJ1-1; D call uncertain. Source: PBMCs, taken before TCRalphabeta/CD19-depleted stem cell transplant. CDR3 amino acids: CASSLTLNTEAFF. CDR3 sequence (DNA): TGTGCCAGCAGTTTAACCTTGAACACTGAAGCTTTCTTT.